The source of this T cell receptor beta chain is a study of Ad26.COV2.S vaccination and SARS-CoV-2 variants. Study as a whole: The donor belonged to the COV1001 Ad26.COV2.S trial arm. Dosing was one shot or two shots 56 days apart.

Treatment here: over 15 received Ad26.COV2.S at low or high dose, single or two shots; roughly five received placebo; per-sample allocation not given. Samples came from day 63 after the first vaccine or placebo injection. Whoever gave the sample was an adult aged 18-55 years in Boston. Study conclusions and caveats: Non-spike TCR breadth showed similarity between vaccine and placebo recipients.

This clone was recorded a few times. Its antigen is not identified. Germline CDR1 reads LGHNA; CDR2 reads YNFKEQ. This CDR3 contains 15 residues. After removal of 4 bases from V and 5 bases from J, the junction contained 8 bases not matched to a gene. Repertoires were generated with immunoSEQ multiplex PCR, while TCRdb's copy carries only in-frame clones and drops some. Seen here are roughly 680,000 clones, more than 80% observed once, and the top ten hold over 1.3%. The receptor was isolated from a person aged 18-60 years who received the Ad26.COV2.S COVID-19 vaccine or a placebo. This sample comprised peripheral blood, obtained in a trial of Ad26.COV2.S vaccine versus placebo. The chain has TRBV4-2 and TRBJ2-1, with TRBD2 identical over 7 bases. The CDR3 nucleotides read TGTGCCAGCAGCCCTACCGGGGGGACCCACAATGAGCAGTTCTTC. This gives the protein CASSPTGGTHNEQFF.